The clone carrying this T cell receptor (beta chain) came up once. The antigen remains undetermined. Method: immunoSEQ multiplex PCR; TCRdb's copy keeps in-frame clones and lacks some. The sample lists about 160,000 clones; approximately 87% were seen once. The source of the sample is a study of T cell responses to AZD1222 COVID-19 vaccine. Notes on the study in general: Nearly half of spike-specific TCRs reportedly go after variant regions that carry no mutations. Donors, mostly white British, included more females; clonal diversity was possibly underestimated.

Germline assignment: CDR1 MNHEY and CDR2 SVGAGI. The CDR3 contains 14 residues. Between the trimmed V and J ends, which lost 6 bases and 4 bases, there was a span of 13 bases. This clonotype was sampled from an adult who received the AZD1222 COVID-19 vaccine. V gene TRBV6-5 combines with J gene TRBJ2-1; no clear D. Sequencing was performed on peripheral blood, taken 28 days after the second AZD1222 dose. In nucleotides, the CDR3 is TGTGCCAGCAGGCCTGAACTAAGGTACAATGAGCAGTTCTTC. It codes for CASRPELRYNEQFF.